The rows below give T cell receptor beta chains drawn from one sample of a study of blood T cells in healthy people across ages. In TCRdb, the 5' RACE reads were re-called with MiXCR into one record per CDR3 protein. Among fewer than 950,000 distinct CDR3 sequences listed, about 34% were seen once. The specimen sequenced was blood. All receptors derive from a young man in good health. Each CDR3 is given without its conserved first and last residue. The order of the fields is J gene, V gene, CDR3 protein.

>TRBJ2-1|TRBV7-3
ASSLKGSSGGTPFTNEQF
>TRBJ1-5|TRBV12-3/TRBV12-4
ARSSGERQPQH
>TRBJ1-4|TRBV6-5
ASRDKNEKLF
>TRBJ2-7|TRBV5-1
ASSPRTGLDEQY
>TRBJ2-7|TRBV5-4
ASTFRRGKSSYNEQY
>TRBJ1-4|TRBV20-1
SARDPGITNEKLF
>TRBJ1-1|TRBV10-3
AISEDRWNTEAF
>TRBJ1-5|TRBV6-5
VTSDSSNQPQH
>-|TRBV20-1
SASLQGRSHEQY
>TRBJ2-7|TRBV4-2
ASSRTQTWTSGGDEQY
>TRBJ2-5|TRBV20-1
SARYPGQGSFYLETQY
>TRBJ1-5|TRBV7-2
ASSLVGAGNQPQH
>TRBJ1-6|TRBV6-1
ASSELGSSYNSPLH
>TRBJ2-7|TRBV6-1
ASSSASVGSYEQY
>TRBJ2-3|TRBV12-3/TRBV12-4
ASSLATGVRADTQY
>TRBJ2-5|TRBV20-1
SARGTASLQETQY
>TRBJ1-2|TRBV9
ASGTGDYYGYT
>TRBJ1-5|TRBV20-1
SASETGASNQPQH
>TRBJ2-3|TRBV12-3/TRBV12-4
ASSGTSGRSTDTQY
>TRBJ2-5|TRBV9
ASSVEPGGETQY
>TRBJ2-1|TRBV20-1
SARDRGWNEQF
>TRBJ2-5|TRBV7-2
ASSLVASSGGFPETQY
>TRBJ2-2|TRBV7-2
ASSVAAAGGELF
>TRBJ1-1|TRBV20-1
SAREGQGKPEAF
>TRBJ2-3|TRBV5-1
ASSLSEPDTQY
>TRBJ2-2|TRBV5-1
ASSPSDTITGELF
>TRBJ2-3|TRBV20-1
SASDRTDAQY
>TRBJ1-6|TRBV7-9
ASSYGSAGDSPLH
>TRBJ2-1|TRBV15
ATSRAGNNNEQF
>TRBJ1-2|TRBV6-1
ASLTQVYDGYT
>TRBJ1-6|TRBV29-1
SAGWDNSPLH
>TRBJ2-4|TRBV5-1
ASRPQGAAKNIQY